This T cell receptor beta chain is drawn from a study of OX40 agonist ivuxolimab in advanced cancers. The assay was immunoSEQ multiplex PCR, and TCRdb's table has in-frame clones only and misses some. Of some 140,000 clones in the sample, around nine tenths were seen once. Only a few counts were recorded for this clone. The V and J ends lost 4 bases and 3 bases, in that order; junction bases with no gene match: 5. The CDR3 contains 14 residues. CDR1 MNHEY and CDR2 SMNVEV come from the germline V gene (reference sequence). This sequence was found in an adult with an advanced solid tumor such as melanoma, head and neck, liver or kidney cancer. The specimen was CD4+ or CD8+ T cells sorted from blood, collected in a trial of the OX40 agonist ivuxolimab. The chain joins TRBV27 to TRBJ2-7, with 8 bases matching TRBD1. CDR3 sequence reads: CASSSWTGSYEQYF. The CDR3 bases are TGTGCCAGCAGTTCGTGGACAGGGAGCTACGAGCAGTACTTC.